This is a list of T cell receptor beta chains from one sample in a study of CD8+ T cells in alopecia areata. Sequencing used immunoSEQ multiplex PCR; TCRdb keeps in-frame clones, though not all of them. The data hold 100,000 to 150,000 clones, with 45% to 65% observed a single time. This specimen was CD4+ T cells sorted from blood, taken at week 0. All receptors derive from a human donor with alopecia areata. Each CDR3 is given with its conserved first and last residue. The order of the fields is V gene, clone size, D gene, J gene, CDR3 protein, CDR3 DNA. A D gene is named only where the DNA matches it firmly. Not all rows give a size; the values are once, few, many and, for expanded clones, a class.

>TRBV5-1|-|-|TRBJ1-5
CASSLESGDQPQHF
TGCGCCAGCAGCTTGGAGTCTGGGGATCAGCCCCAGCATTTT
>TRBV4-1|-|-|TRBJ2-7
CASSQGQDLNEQYF
TGCGCCAGCAGCCAAGGACAGGATCTCAACGAGCAGTACTTC
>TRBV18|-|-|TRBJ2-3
CASSPQQEVPDTQYF
TGTGCCAGCTCACCTCAACAGGAGGTCCCAGATACGCAGTATTTT
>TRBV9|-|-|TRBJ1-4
CASSVGTGLNEKLFF
TGTGCCAGCAGCGTAGGGACCGGGTTGAATGAAAAACTGTTTTTT
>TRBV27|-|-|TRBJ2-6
CASSHGPSGANVLTF
TGTGCCAGCAGCCACGGGCCCTCTGGGGCCAACGTCCTGACTTTC
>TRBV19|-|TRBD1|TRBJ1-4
CASSITGTGVEKLFF
TGTGCCAGTAGTATCACCGGGACAGGGGTGGAAAAACTGTTTTTT
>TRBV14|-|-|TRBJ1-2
CASSQVKGFGYTF
TGTGCCAGCAGCCAAGTTAAGGGGTTTGGCTACACCTTC
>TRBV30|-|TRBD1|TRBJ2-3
CAWNRPNRGATDTQYF
TGTGCCTGGAACCGTCCTAACAGGGGCGCGACAGATACGCAGTATTTT
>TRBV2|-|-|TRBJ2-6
CASGSGQPGANVLTF
TGTGCCAGCGGCTCGGGTCAGCCTGGGGCCAACGTCCTGACTTTC
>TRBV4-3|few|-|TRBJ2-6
CASSHAGNTGTGANVLTF
TGCGCCAGCAGCCATGCCGGGAATACGGGGACTGGGGCCAACGTCCTGACTTTC
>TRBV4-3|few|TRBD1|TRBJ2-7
CASSQDPGTASSYEQYF
TGCGCCAGCAGCCAAGATCCGGGGACAGCAAGCTCCTACGAGCAGTACTTC
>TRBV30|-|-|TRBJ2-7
CAWRRDRYYEQYF
TGTGCCTGGAGGCGGGACCGCTATTACGAGCAGTACTTC
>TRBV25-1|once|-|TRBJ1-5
CASSELGGTYHQPQHF
TGTGCCAGCAGTGAATTGGGGGGTACTTATCATCAGCCCCAGCATTTT
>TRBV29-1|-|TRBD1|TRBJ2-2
CSVDRTGPTGELFF
TGCAGCGTTGATCGGACAGGTCCCACCGGGGAGCTGTTTTTT
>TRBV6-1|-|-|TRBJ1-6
CASSEVMARTNSPLHF
TGTGCCAGCAGTGAAGTTATGGCAAGGACTAATTCACCCCTCCACTTT
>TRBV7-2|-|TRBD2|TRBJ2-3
CASSFWTSGTRKDTQYF
TGTGCCAGCAGCTTTTGGACTAGCGGTACGAGGAAAGATACGCAGTATTTT
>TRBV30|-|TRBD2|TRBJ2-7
CAWSVTSGYVEQYF
TGTGCCTGGAGTGTAACTAGCGGGTATGTTGAGCAGTACTTC
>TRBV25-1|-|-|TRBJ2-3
CASSPQGGTTDTQYF
TGTGCCAGTTCACCCCAGGGGGGGACCACGGATACGCAGTATTTT
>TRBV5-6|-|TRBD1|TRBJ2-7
CASSFPDRGREQYF
TGTGCCAGCAGTTTCCCGGACAGGGGAAGGGAGCAGTACTTC
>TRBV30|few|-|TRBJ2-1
CAWSVGRGQFF
TGTGCCTGGAGTGTAGGACGGGGGCAGTTCTTC
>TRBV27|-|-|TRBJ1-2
CASSLSGGVYGYTF
TGTGCCAGCAGTTTATCAGGGGGGGTCTATGGCTACACCTTC
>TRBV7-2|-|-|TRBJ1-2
CASSLIGLYGYTF
TGTGCCAGCAGCCTGATTGGGCTCTATGGCTACACCTTC
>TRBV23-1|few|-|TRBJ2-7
CASSHKPGTRPTYEQYF
TGCGCCAGCAGCCACAAACCCGGGACGAGACCCACCTACGAGCAGTACTTC
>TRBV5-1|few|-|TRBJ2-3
CASSLAGVAPDGSDTQYF
TGCGCCAGCAGCTTGGCGGGTGTGGCCCCCGATGGGTCAGATACGCAGTATTTT
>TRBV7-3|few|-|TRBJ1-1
CASSSDRNTEAFF
TGTGCCAGCAGCTCCGACAGGAACACTGAAGCTTTCTTT
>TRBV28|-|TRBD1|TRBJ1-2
CASSASPGQGINGYTF
TGTGCCAGCAGTGCATCACCGGGACAGGGGATCAATGGCTACACCTTC
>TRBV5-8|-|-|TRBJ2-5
CASSFPGGMETQYF
TGTGCCAGCAGCTTTCCAGGGGGGATGGAGACCCAGTACTTC
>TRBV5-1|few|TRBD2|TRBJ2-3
CASSTSGFTDTQYF
TGCGCCAGCAGCACTAGCGGGTTCACAGATACGCAGTATTTT
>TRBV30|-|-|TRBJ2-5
CAWSGGTRETQYF
TGTGCCTGGAGTGGCGGGACTCGGGAGACCCAGTACTTC